This T cell receptor beta chain was identified in a study of T cells in Graves' hyperthyroidism and ophthalmopathy. Whole-study findings and limits: Ophthalmopathy cases were set apart from stable hyperthyroidism by a 13 V-J model. Blood samples included most of the expanded thyroid clonotypes exceeding 0.001.

The V and J ends lost 4 bases and 3 bases respectively, with 13 bases between them. Germline V lookup: CDR1 SQVTM, CDR2 ANQGSEA. The CDR3 is made up of 13 amino acids. As regards this clonotype: Its antigen is currently unknown.

TCR beta CDR3 sequences were amplified from RNA transcripts. First-round RT-PCR of the TCR CDR3 relied on the HTBI primer set. Using its own MiXCR run on the multiplex PCR reads, TCRdb lists one record per CDR3 protein. This sample has roughly 500,000 distinct CDR3 sequences, with 35% to 50% found just once. Sequenced input: peripheral blood or thyroid tissue (not recorded which). This sequence joins TRBV29-1 and TRBJ2-7; the D call may be TRBD1 or TRBD2 (5 bases each). This TCR came from an adult woman with Graves' disease, either hyperthyroidism or ophthalmopathy (not recorded which). The DNA of the CDR3 is TGCAGCGTTGTCTCCGGGGCCAGCTACGAGCAGTACTTC. Encoded protein: CSVVSGASYEQYF.